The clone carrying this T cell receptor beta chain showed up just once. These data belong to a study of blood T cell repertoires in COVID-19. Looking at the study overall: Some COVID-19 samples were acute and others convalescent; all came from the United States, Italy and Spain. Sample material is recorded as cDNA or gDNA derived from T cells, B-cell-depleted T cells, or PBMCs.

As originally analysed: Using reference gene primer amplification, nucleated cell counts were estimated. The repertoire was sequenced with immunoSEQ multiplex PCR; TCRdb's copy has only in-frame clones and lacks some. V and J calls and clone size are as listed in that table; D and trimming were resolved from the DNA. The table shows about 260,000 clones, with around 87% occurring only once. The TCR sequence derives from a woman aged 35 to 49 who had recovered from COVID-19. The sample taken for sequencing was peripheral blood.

The CDR3 sequence is CATSDSRRDEQFF. CDR3 DNA sequence: TGTGCCACCAGTGATTCGAGGCGGGATGAGCAGTTCTTC. The J gene is TRBJ2-1, the V gene TRBV24-1; TRBD2 is a possible D gene (5 bases). The CDR3 has 13 residues. Deletions cut 2 bases from V and 8 bases from J, with 9 bases between. Germline values: CDR1 KGHDR, CDR2 SFDVKD.